The 18 T cell receptor beta chains given below trace back to one sample, sequenced in a study of cytomegalovirus exposure and HLA in healthy donors (dated by TCRdb to 2017 to 2019). Library method: the immunoSEQ multiplex PCR assay. For the multiplex PCR, a mixture combining 60 forward primers for TCR Vbeta segments and 13 reverse primers for TCR Jbeta segments was used. Held by TCRdb, this immuneACCESS table contains in-frame sequences only and omits some clones. Under half of the omission traces to an unresolved V gene where checked; the cause of the rest is unknown. This sample gives about 190,000 clones in total; 87% of them show up just once. The ten largest make up about 1% of the sample. Sequenced input: PBMCs. All receptors come from a boy under 10 years old in good health and CMV-seronegative.

The chain couples TRBV5-1 to TRBJ2-5; 7 bases agree with TRBD2. This CDR3 contains 16 residues. V lost 0 bases, J lost 1 base, and 6 bases stayed unmatched. Germline-derived CDR1 and CDR2 are SGHRS and YFSETQ. The CDR3 sequence: CASSLVGGSPQETQYF. The CDR3 DNA reads TGCGCCAGCAGCTTGGTGGGCGGGAGTCCCCAAGAGACCCAGTACTTC.

The J gene is TRBJ1-5, the V gene TRBV27; D not certain. Per the germline V gene, CDR1 is MNHEY and CDR2 is SMNVEV (reference sequence). Trimming removed 4 bases at V and 0 bases at J, with 7 bases between. The CDR3 totals 14 residues. The CDR3 DNA reads TGTGCCAGCAGTTCCCAGGATAGCAATCAGCCCCAGCATTTT. As protein: CASSSQDSNQPQHF.

The CDR3 DNA reads TGTGCCAGCAGCGGCCGGGGGGGGGCAGGTGGAGGCTACACCTTC. It specifies CASSGRGGAGGGYTF. The rearrangement joins TRBV5-8 to TRBJ1-2; perhaps TRBD1 as D (6 bases). Trimming shortened V by 4 bases and J by 8 bases, and 21 bases separated the two germline ends. CDR3 length equals 15 residues. Germline-derived CDR1 and CDR2 are SGHTS and YDEGEE.

This chain joins TRBV5-6 and TRBJ1-2; the D is unclear. V was trimmed by 4 bases and J by 5 bases, leaving 30 bases between them. Germline loops: CDR1 SGHDT, CDR2 YYEEEE. This CDR3 contains 19 residues. CDR3 DNA: TGTGCCAGCAGCAACGAGGGTGGCGGGCACACTCCAACCCTTTATGGCTACACCTTC. Translation gives CASSNEGGGHTPTLYGYTF.

This clone occurred a few times. J is TRBJ1-5 and V is TRBV28; D ambiguous. The CDR3 runs 14 residues. V lost 4 bases, J lost 6 bases, and 13 bases lay in between. Germline V gives CDR1 MDHEN, CDR2 SYDVKM. The CDR3 DNA sequence: TGTGCCAGCAGTTCGCCCTCTCGAGTTCAGCCCCAGCATTTT. This gives the protein CASSSPSRVQPQHF.

The CDR3 DNA reads as TGTGCCACCAGCAGAGACAGGGGGAACTATGGCTACACCTTC. Translating it yields CATSRDRGNYGYTF. J is TRBJ1-2 and V is TRBV15, with TRBD1 matching over 7 bases. Germline CDR1 reads LNHNV; CDR2 reads YYDKDF (reference sequence). CDR3 length equals 14 residues. The V gene end was trimmed by 0 bases and the J gene end by 2 bases; junction bases not matched to a gene: 0.

V and J are TRBV7-2 and TRBJ2-2, with D maybe TRBD1 (6 bases). The CDR3 runs 14 residues. Germline loops: CDR1 SGHTA, CDR2 FQGNSA. Trimming left V 1 base short and J 4 bases short, with 7 bases between. CDR3 loop: CASSLVGGTGELFF. CDR3 nucleotide sequence: TGTGCCAGCAGCTTAGTAGGGGGCACCGGGGAGCTGTTTTTT.

This clone was picked up one time. CDR3 in DNA: TGTGCCAGCAGTGGGGGACTAGCGGGAGCTACGAACACCGGGGAGCTGTTTTTT. The encoded protein is CASSGGLAGATNTGELFF. The rearrangement joins TRBV6-1 to TRBJ2-2; the match to TRBD2 covers 14 bases. There are 18 residues in the CDR3. V lost 4 bases to trimming and J lost 0 bases; unmatched junction nucleotides: 4. The germline V gene has CDR1 MNHNS and CDR2 SASEGT.

The rearrangement links TRBV28 to TRBJ2-7, with TRBD1 identical over 10 bases. Germline V gene sequence: CDR1 MDHEN, CDR2 SYDVKM. V shed 8 bases, J shed 4 bases, and the junction held 8 bases outside the gene matches. This CDR3 spans 14 amino acids. The CDR3 DNA reads TGTGCCAGCGGATCCCGGGACAGGGGTTACGAGCAGTACTTC. This gives the protein CASGSRDRGYEQYF.

CDR3 nucleotide sequence: TGTGCCAGCAGTCGGACAGGGCTTGACAATGAGCAGTTCTTC. Amino acids: CASSRTGLDNEQFF. The chain carries TRBV6-6 and TRBJ2-1, with TRBD1 identical over 8 bases. CDR1 and CDR2 (germline): MNHNY, SVGAGI (reference sequence). The CDR3 is made up of 14 amino acids. After removal of 5 bases from V and 5 bases from J, the junction contained 5 bases not matched to a gene.

The chain couples TRBV7-3 to TRBJ2-1, with D tentatively TRBD1 (6 bases). V lost 5 bases to trimming and J lost 8 bases, with 7 bases between them. CDR1 is SGHTA and CDR2 is FQGTGA in the germline V gene. This CDR3 comprises 11 residues. The CDR3 loop reads CASSTGYEQFF. As DNA, the CDR3 is TGTGCCAGCAGCACAGGGTATGAGCAGTTCTTC.

The rearrangement joins TRBV9 to TRBJ1-6; D is unclear. This CDR3 spans 17 amino acids. Germline CDR1 and CDR2: SGDLS and YYNGEE. Trimming took 0 bases from V and 0 from J, leaving 10 bases between them. The CDR3 coding sequence is TGTGCCAGCAGCGTAGGAGCAATGAGCTCCTATAATTCACCCCTCCACTTT. Encoded protein: CASSVGAMSSYNSPLHF. The full variable domain, its missing parts supplied by reference TRBV9 and TRBJ1-6, is DSGVTQTPKHLITATGQRVTLRCSPRSGDLSVYWYQQSLDQGLQFLIQYYNGEERAKGNILERFSAQQFPDLHSELNLSSLELGDSALYFCASSVGAMSSYNSPLHFGNGTRLTVT.

The chain joins TRBV5-1 to TRBJ2-2, with D hard to call. This CDR3 is 13 amino acids long. Trimming left V 7 bases short and J 1 base short, with 8 bases between. Germline-derived CDR1 and CDR2 are SGHRS and YFSETQ. Here the CDR3 DNA reads TGCGCCAGCGCGCGCCAGAACACCGGGGAGCTGTTTTTT. Its protein product is CASARQNTGELFF.

Written as DNA, the CDR3 is TGCGCCAGCAGTCGGGACAGGGGTTCGGAGACCCAGTACTTC. Protein product: CASSRDRGSETQYF. The chain combines TRBV10-1 with TRBJ2-5; 10 bases align to TRBD1. V shed 5 bases and J 5 bases; nucleotides not matched to a gene: 5. This CDR3 region has 14 residues. Per the germline V gene, CDR1 is WNHNN and CDR2 is SYGVQD (reference sequence).

This rearrangement joins TRBV9 to TRBJ1-2, with 11 bases fitting TRBD1. V lost 2 bases, J lost 4 bases, and 4 bases stayed unmatched. Germline CDR1 and CDR2: SGDLS and YYNGEE. This CDR3 has 15 residues. The DNA of the CDR3 is TGTGCCAGCAGCGTCTGGACAGGGGGCGGCTATGGCTACACCTTC. Amino acids: CASSVWTGGGYGYTF.

This sequence joins TRBV5-1 and TRBJ1-1; tentative D call: TRBD1 (5 bases). In germline, CDR1 is SGHRS, CDR2 YFSETQ. V lost 7 bases, J lost 0 bases, and 19 bases lay in between. CDR3 length: 16 residues. CDR3 sequence reads: CASGAGAGIMNTEAFF. In DNA, the CDR3 is TGCGCCAGCGGGGCCGGAGCGGGGATTATGAACACTGAAGCTTTCTTT.

The rearrangement joins TRBV7-2 to TRBJ2-1; D is perhaps TRBD2 (5 bases). The CDR3 covers 14 residues. Germline CDR1 is SGHTA and CDR2 is FQGNSA. V lost 5 bases, J lost 8 bases, and 16 bases lay in between. The DNA of the CDR3 is TGTGCCAGCAGCCCAGACTGGGGAGCCGATGAGCAGTTCTTC. Encoded protein: CASSPDWGADEQFF.

The chain recombines TRBV28 with TRBJ2-5, with D tentatively TRBD1 (5 bases). The closer fit of TRBJ2-7 to the DNA end suggests the J call may be wrong. The CDR3 spans 13 residues. CDR1 MDHEN and CDR2 SYDVKM come from the germline V gene. CDR3 coding DNA: TGTGCCAGCAGTTTTCAGGGTCTCTACGAGCAGTACTTC. Translating it yields CASSFQGLYEQYF.